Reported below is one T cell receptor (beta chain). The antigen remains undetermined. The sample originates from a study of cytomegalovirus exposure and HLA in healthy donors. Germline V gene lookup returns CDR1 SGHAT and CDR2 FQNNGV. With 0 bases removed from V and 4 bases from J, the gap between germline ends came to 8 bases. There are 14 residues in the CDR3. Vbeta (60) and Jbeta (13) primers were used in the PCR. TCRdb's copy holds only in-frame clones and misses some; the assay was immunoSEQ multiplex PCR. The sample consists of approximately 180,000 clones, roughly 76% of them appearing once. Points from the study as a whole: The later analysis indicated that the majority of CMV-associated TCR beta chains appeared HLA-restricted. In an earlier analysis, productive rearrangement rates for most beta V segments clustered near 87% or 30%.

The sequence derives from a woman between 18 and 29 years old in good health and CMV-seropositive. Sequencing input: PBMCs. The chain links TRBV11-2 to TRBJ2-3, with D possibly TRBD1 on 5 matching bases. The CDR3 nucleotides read TGTGCCAGCAGCTTAGACAGGGTAGCAGATACGCAGTATTTT. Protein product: CASSLDRVADTQYF.